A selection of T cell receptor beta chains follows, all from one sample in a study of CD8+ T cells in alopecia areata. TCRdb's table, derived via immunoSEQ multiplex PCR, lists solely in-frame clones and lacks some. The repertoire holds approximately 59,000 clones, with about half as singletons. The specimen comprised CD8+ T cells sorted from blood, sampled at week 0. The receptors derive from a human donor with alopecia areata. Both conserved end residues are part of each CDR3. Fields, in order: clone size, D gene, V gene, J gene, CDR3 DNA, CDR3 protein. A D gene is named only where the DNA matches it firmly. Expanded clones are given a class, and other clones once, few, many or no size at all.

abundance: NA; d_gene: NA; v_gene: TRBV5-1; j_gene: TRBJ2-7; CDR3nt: TGCGCCAGCAGCCAGGGCCTTGGCGCCTACGAGCAGTACTTC; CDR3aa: CASSQGLGAYEQYF
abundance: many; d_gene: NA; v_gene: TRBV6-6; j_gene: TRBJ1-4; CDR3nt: TGTGCCAGCAGTTTGACAGAATCAGAAAAACTGTTTTTT; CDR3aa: CASSLTESEKLFF
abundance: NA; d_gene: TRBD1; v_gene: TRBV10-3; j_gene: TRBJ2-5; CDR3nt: TGTGCCATCAGTGGGTCTCGGGACAGGGAAGAGACCCAGTACTTC; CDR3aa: CAISGSRDREETQYF
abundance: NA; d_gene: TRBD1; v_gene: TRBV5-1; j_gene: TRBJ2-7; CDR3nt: TGCGCCAGCAGCTCTCAGACAGGGGACCAATACGAGCAGTACTTC; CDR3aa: CASSSQTGDQYEQYF
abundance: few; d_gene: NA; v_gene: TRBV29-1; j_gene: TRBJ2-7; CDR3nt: TGCAGCGTGACGGACTATACGACCTACGAGCAGTACTTC; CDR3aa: CSVTDYTTYEQYF
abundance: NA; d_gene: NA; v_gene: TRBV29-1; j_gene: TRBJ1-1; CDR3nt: TGCAGCGTTGAAGCCCGTACAAGGGGCACTGAAGCTTTCTTT; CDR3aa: CSVEARTRGTEAFF
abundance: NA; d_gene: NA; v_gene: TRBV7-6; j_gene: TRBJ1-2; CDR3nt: TGTGCCAGCAGCCCTAGGGGGGGCGGCTATGGCTACACCTTC; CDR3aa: CASSPRGGGYGYTF
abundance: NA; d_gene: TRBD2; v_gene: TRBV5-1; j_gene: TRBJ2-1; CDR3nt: TGCGCCAGCAGCTTGGTCGGGGGGTCCGATGAGCAGTTCTTC; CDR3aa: CASSLVGGSDEQFF
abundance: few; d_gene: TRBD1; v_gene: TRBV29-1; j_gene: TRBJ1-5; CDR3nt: TGCAGCGTTGCCGGACAGGGTGGCCAGCCCCAGCATTTT; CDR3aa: CSVAGQGGQPQHF
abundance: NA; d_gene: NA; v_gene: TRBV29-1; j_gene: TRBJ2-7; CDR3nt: TGCAGCGTTGAAGCGGAACCCTACGAGCAGTACTTC; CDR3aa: CSVEAEPYEQYF
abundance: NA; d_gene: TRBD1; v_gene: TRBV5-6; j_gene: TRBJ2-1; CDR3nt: TGTGCCAGCAGCTCCGGACAGGGGGTACCCAATGAGCAGTTCTTC; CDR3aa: CASSSGQGVPNEQFF
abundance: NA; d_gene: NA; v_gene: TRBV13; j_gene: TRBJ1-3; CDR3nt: TGTGCCAGCAGCCCGTGGGGCTCTGGAAACACCATATATTTT; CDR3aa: CASSPWGSGNTIYF
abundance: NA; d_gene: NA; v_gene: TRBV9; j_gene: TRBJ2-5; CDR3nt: TGTGCCAGCAGCGCCAGCGGGACAGGTTTGGAGACCCAGTACTTC; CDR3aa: CASSASGTGLETQYF
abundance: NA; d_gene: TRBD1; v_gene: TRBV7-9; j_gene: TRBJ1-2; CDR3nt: TGTGCCAGCAGCTTTGGACAGGGTAATGGCTACACCTTC; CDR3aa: CASSFGQGNGYTF
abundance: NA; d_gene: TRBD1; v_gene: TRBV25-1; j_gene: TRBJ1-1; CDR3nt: TGTGCCAGCAGGGACAGGATTGAAGCTTTCTTT; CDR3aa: CASRDRIEAFF